This T cell receptor beta chain emerged from a study of cytotoxic CD8 clonotypes in ibrutinib-treated CLL. Study summary: The group held some ten relapsed/refractory and about 15 treatment-naive patients, with 17 IGHV unmutated.

TCR beta library input comprised roughly 2.2 micrograms of genomic DNA from cryopreserved PBMCs. Here immunoSEQ multiplex PCR was the method, and the copy in TCRdb shows in-frame clones only, minus some. The sample holds around 150,000 clones; roughly 90% are singletons and the top ten take about 3%. The CDR3 is made up of 15 amino acids. The J segment lost 5 bases and the V segment lost 4 bases, leaving 9 bases of the junction unmatched. CDR1 and CDR2 (germline): SGHTA, FQGNSA. The clonotype comes from a human donor with chronic lymphocytic leukemia. The V gene is TRBV7-2, the J gene TRBJ2-7; 9 nucleotides agree with TRBD1. Sequenced here: PBMCs, sampled at disease progression, from a patient treated with ibrutinib. CDR3 in DNA: TGTGCCAGCAGCTCCAGGGACAGGGCGGTAAACGAGCAGTACTTC. Protein product: CASSSRDRAVNEQYF. The full variable domain, in which reference TRBV7-2 and TRBJ2-7 provide the parts outside the CDR3, is GAGVSQSPSNKVTEKGKDVELRCDPISGHTALYWYRQSLGQGLEFLIYFQGNSAPDKSGLPSDRFSAERTGGSVSTLTIQRTQQEDSAVYLCASSSRDRAVNEQYFGPGTRLTVT.